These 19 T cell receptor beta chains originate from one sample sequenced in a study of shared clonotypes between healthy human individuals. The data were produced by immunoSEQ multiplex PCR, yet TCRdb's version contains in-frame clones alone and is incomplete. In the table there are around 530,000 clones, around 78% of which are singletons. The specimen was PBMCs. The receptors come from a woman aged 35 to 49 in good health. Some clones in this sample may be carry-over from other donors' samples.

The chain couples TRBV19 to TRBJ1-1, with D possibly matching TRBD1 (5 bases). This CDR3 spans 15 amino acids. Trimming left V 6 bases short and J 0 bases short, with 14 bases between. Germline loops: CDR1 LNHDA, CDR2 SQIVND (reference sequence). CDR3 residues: CASSTAGRMNTEAFF. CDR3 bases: TGTGCCAGTAGCACGGCGGGACGGATGAACACTGAAGCTTTCTTT.

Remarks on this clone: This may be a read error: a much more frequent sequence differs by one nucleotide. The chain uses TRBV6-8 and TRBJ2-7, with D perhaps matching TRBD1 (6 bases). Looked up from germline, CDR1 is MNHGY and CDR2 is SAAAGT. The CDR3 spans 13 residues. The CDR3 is CASRTKGVYGQYF. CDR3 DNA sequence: TGTGCCAGCAGAACTAAGGGGGTCTACGGGCAGTACTTC.

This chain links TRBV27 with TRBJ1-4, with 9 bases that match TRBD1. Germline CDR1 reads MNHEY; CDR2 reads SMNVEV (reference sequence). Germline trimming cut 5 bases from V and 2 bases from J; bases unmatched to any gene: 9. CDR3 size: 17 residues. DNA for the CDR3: TGTGCCAGCAGTCGGCGGGACAGGGCGGGCACTAATGAAAAACTGTTTTTT. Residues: CASSRRDRAGTNEKLFF. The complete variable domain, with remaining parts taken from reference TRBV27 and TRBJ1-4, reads EAQVTQNPRYLITVTGKKLTVTCSQNMNHEYMSWYRQDPGLGLRQIYYSMNVEVTDKGDVPEGYKVSRKEKRNFPLILESPSPNQTSLYFCASSRRDRAGTNEKLFFGSGTQLSVL.

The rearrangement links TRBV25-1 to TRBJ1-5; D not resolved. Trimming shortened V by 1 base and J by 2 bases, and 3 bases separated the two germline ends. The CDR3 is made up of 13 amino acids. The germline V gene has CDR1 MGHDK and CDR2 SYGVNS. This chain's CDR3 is CASSEFGNQPQHF. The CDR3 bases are TGTGCCAGCAGTGAATTCGGCAATCAGCCCCAGCATTTT.

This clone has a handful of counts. CDR3 protein: CASSPGTGLTEAFF. CDR3 DNA sequence: TGCGCCAGCAGCCCCGGGACAGGGTTGACTGAAGCTTTCTTT. The J gene is TRBJ1-1, the V gene TRBV5-1; 9 bases align to TRBD1. This CDR3 is built from 14 residues. CDR1 and CDR2 from the germline V gene are SGHRS and YFSETQ. The ends lost 4 bases at V and 5 bases at J; junction bases unmatched: 6.

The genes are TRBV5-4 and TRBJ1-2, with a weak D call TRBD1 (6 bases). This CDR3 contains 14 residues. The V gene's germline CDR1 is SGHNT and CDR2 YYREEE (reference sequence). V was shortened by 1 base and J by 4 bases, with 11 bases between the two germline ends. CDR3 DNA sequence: TGTGCCAGCAGCTTGTCCACAGGGAGCTATGGCTACACCTTC. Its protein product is CASSLSTGSYGYTF.

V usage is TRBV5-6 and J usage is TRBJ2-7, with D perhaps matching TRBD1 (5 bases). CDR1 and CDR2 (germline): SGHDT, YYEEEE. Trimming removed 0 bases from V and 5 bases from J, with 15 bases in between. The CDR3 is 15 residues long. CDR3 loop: CASSLGQSVFNEQYF. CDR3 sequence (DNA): TGTGCCAGCAGCTTGGGACAGTCAGTTTTCAACGAGCAGTACTTC.

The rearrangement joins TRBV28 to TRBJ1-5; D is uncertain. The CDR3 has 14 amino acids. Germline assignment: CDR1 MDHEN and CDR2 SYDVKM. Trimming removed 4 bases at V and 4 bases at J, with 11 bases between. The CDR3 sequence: CASSSYQRNQPQHF. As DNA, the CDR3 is TGTGCCAGCAGTTCGTATCAGCGAAATCAGCCCCAGCATTTT.

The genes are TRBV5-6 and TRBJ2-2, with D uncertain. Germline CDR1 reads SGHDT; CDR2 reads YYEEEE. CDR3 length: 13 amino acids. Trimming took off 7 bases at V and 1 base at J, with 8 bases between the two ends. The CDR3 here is CASVLWNTGELFF. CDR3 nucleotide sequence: TGTGCCAGCGTCCTCTGGAACACCGGGGAGCTGTTTTTT.

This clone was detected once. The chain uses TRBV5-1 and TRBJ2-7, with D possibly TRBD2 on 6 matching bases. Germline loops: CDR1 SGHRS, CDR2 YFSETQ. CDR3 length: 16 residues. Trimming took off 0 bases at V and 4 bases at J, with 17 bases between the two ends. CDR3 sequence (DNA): TGCGCCAGCAGCTTGGCTCCGGGAGCTGTTCGGTACGAGCAGTACTTC. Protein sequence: CASSLAPGAVRYEQYF.

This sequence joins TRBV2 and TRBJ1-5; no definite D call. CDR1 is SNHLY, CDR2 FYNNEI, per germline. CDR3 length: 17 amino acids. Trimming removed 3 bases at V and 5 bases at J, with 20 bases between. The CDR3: CASSEWGRPDIYQPQHF. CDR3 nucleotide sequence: TGTGCCAGCAGTGAGTGGGGAAGACCTGACATTTATCAGCCCCAGCATTTT.

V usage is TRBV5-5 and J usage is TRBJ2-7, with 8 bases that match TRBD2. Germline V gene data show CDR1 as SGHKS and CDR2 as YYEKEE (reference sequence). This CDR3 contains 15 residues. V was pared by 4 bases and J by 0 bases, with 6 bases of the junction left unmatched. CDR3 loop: CASSPTGLASYEQYF. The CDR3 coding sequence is TGTGCCAGCAGCCCGACAGGACTAGCCTCCTACGAGCAGTACTTC.

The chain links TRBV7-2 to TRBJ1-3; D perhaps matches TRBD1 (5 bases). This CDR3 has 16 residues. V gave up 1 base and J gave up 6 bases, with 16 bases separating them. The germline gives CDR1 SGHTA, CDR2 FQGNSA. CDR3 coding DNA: TGTGCCAGCAGCTTAGATCCCAGGGAGTTAAAAAACACCATATATTTT. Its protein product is CASSLDPRELKNTIYF.

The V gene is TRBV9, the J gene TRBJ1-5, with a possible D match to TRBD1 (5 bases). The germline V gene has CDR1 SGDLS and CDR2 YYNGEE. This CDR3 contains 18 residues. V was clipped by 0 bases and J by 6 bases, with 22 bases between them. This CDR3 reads CASSVEGIQGRGGQPQHF. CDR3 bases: TGTGCCAGCAGCGTAGAGGGGATTCAGGGACGGGGTGGTCAGCCCCAGCATTTT.

The CDR3 DNA reads as TGCGCCAGCAGCCAGGGACAGGGGACCTACGAGCAGTACTTC. Its protein product is CASSQGQGTYEQYF. The chain uses TRBV4-1 and TRBJ2-7, with TRBD1 matching over 10 bases. Germline CDR1 and CDR2: MGHRA and YSYEKL. There are 14 residues in the CDR3. V lost 3 bases, J lost 2 bases, and 1 base stayed unmatched.

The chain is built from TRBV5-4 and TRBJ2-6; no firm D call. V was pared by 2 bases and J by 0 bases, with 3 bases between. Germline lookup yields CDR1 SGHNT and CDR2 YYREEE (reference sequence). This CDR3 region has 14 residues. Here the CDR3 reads CASSFSSGANVLTF. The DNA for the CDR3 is TGTGCCAGCAGCTTTAGCTCTGGGGCCAACGTCCTGACTTTC.

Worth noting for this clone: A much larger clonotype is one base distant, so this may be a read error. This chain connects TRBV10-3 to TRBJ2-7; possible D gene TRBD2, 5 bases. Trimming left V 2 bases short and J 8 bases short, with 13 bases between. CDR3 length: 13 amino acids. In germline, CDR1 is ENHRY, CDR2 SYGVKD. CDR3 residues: CAISEATPGKQYF. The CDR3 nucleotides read TGTGCCATCAGTGAGGCGACTCCGGGGAAGCAGTACTTC.

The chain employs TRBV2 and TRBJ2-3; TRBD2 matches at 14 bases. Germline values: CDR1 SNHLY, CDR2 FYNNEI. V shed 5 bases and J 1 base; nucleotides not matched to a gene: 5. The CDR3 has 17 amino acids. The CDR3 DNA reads TGTGCCAGCAGTCTCTGGACTAGCGGGAGGCGCACAGATACGCAGTATTTT. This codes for CASSLWTSGRRTDTQYF.

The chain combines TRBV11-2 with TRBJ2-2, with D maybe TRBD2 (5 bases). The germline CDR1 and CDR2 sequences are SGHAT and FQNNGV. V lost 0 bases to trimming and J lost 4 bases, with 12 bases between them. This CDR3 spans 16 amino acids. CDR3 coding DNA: TGTGCCAGCAGCTTAGAATATAGCGCTTCCACCGGGGAGCTGTTTTTT. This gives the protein CASSLEYSASTGELFF.